This T cell receptor (beta chain) was sequenced for a study of T cells after yellow fever vaccination. Study-wide findings and caveats: Re-detected after boosting: most primary clones, 96% of CD4 and 88% of CD8. Sorted repertoires could include abundant contaminating clonotypes from bulk cells.

This clonotype has a count of ten or more. Its target is not known. The 5'RACE template-switching step produced TCR cDNA and added a universal primer site and UMIs. MiXCR was run by TCRdb on the 5' RACE reads, yielding one entry per CDR3 protein. This table has 150,000 to 200,000 distinct CDR3 sequences, approximately 6.2% appearing once. The CDR3 runs 14 residues. V dropped 3 bases and J dropped 3; count of bases not matched to a gene: 3. Germline CDR1 and CDR2: WSHSY and SAAADI. The chain uses TRBV10-2 and TRBJ1-2; the match to TRBD1 covers 8 bases. Here the sequenced sample was CD4+ T cells sorted from PBMCs, taken on the day of the first yellow fever vaccination. This clonotype was sampled from a man between 18 and 35 years old who received the YFV17D yellow fever vaccine. The CDR3: CASSDRGRDYGYTF. The DNA for the CDR3 is TGCGCCAGCAGTGACAGGGGGCGCGACTATGGCTACACCTTC.